This T cell receptor (beta chain) was obtained from a study of cytomegalovirus exposure and HLA in healthy donors (dated by TCRdb to about 2017). The study in broad terms: In an earlier analysis of 587 of the donors, 276 Gb of sequence data and 100 million or so unique TCR beta sequences from roughly 200 million T cells were reported. HLA typing covered class I and class II loci at four-digit resolution. Among over 350 genotyped donors of the cohort, an average of approximately 240,000 unique TCR beta nucleotide sequences were sequenced per donor, around 20% of them non-productive. The study combined high-throughput TCR immunosequencing, statistical association of individual TCRs with disease status, and machine learning to predict cytomegalovirus infection status. The number of donors typed differed by locus, with 629-630 for A, B, C, DRB1 and DQB1, about 500 for DQA1, nearly 610 for DPA1, and 400 to 490 for DPB1. Alongside the repertoire data, information on donor age, sex, ethnicity and CMV serostatus was compiled. The aim of the study was to test whether cataloging public T cell receptors could identify signatures of past pathogen exposure. Along with the approximately 620-subject first cohort, a separate validation cohort of some 130 different subjects was used. Using immunosequencing, the study profiled T cell repertoires from fewer than 700 subjects and related those repertoires to cytomegalovirus serostatus. Because of strong linkage in the cohort, roughly five DR-DQ haplotypes were treated as single units for association and clustering. Every discovery cohort repertoire had been produced on one sequencing platform. The later analysis used no new phenotypic data to find candidate immune exposures, relying instead on TCR beta sequences and their occurrence across donors. To decide whether each TCR beta V gene segment behaved as functional or pseudogenic, an earlier analysis of some 600 of the donors relied on high-throughput TCR beta sequencing. The genetic ancestry cluster associated with self-reported Caucasian donors included 81% of the 350 to 500 genotyped donors. About 300 gigabases of sequencing data and some 85 million unique TCR sequences were included in an early release covering several hundred HLA-typed donors. In a later genetic analysis, genome-wide SNP genotypes for about 60% of the 666 donors were used, and that subset was treated as a discovery cohort. To study patterns of TCR occurrence, a later analysis re-analyzed previously published TCR beta repertoires from 500 to 850 donors and added high-resolution HLA genotyping.

The germline ends are 9 bases apart after V is trimmed by 4 bases and J by 3 bases. CDR1 is given as SQVTM and CDR2 as ANQGSEA, both from the germline V gene. The CDR3 contains 12 residues, cysteine and phenylalanine counted. Here the CDR3 DNA is all that survives: 36 bases in frame from base 1. Worth noting for this clone: It has no known antigen specificity.

Libraries were built with the immunoSEQ multiplex PCR assay. For the multiplex PCR, a mixture combining 60 forward primers for TCR Vbeta segments and 13 reverse primers for TCR Jbeta segments was used. The CDR3 region of rearranged TCR beta genes was amplified from genomic DNA by a multiplex PCR assay. On the Illumina HiSeq System, the amplified TCR beta libraries were sequenced as 87-base-pair reads. In the authors' own workflow: Across the 700 or so repertoires, a later analysis counted approximately 83 million unique TCR beta chains, about 10 million of which were shared by at least two donors. A nearest-neighbor algorithm error-corrected the raw reads and collapsed the reads into unique sequences, merging closely related sequences to remove PCR and sequencing errors. Alignment of CDR3 sequences to IMGT reference sequences was used to assign V, D and J gene segments. For a sequence to be retained, at least a six-nucleotide match to both a V gene segment and a J gene segment was required. A rearrangement was called productive if the CDR3 had no stop codons and remained in frame with V and J, and every other rearrangement was called non-productive. Following IMGT convention, CDR3 was defined as the stretch from the second conserved V-encoded cysteine up to the conserved J-encoded phenylalanine. In an earlier analysis of more than 550 of the donors, sequences lacking an unambiguous match to a single V gene segment were excluded. An earlier analysis of over 450 of the donors classified V segments as functional when productive rearrangements were above 56.7% and as segregating when the standard deviation between donors was above 5%. A statistical classification framework was built to diagnose cytomegalovirus status from the catalog of TCR beta chain sequences. In a later analysis, TCR nucleotide sequences were compared against IMGT/GENE-DB human TR gene sequences so that V and J genes could be assigned. The TCRdist pipeline was used in a later analysis to assign CDR3 sequences and most-parsimonious VDJ recombination scenarios. In a later analysis, every TCR beta chain was defined by the combination of its CDR3 amino acid sequence and its V-gene family, and reads without a unique V-gene family were dropped. A later analysis removed roughly 590 highly shared, low-generation-probability nucleotide sequences to deal with suspected cross-contamination and a sequencing artifact. For each public chain, a later analysis derived a clonal expansion index from normalized ranks of inferred template counts within each repertoire. Generation probabilities in a later analysis came from a VDJ recombination model fitted to out-of-frame rearrangements, and those results were checked against IGoR. In a later analysis, hypergeometric tests were used to score TCR-TCR, TCR-HLA and TCR-CMV co-occurrence, with a repertoire-size bias correction applied to TCR pairs. In a later analysis, false discovery rates were estimated by permuting HLA or CMV assignments 20 times. In a later analysis, co-occurring TCRs were grouped using DBSCAN, and TCRdist sequence similarity was added for clustering within HLA-allele-positive subsets. For co-occurrence clustering, repertoires with fewer than 30,000 or more than 120,000 public chains were excluded, along with five repertoires with anomalous nucleotide sharing. Here the immuneACCESS table is served through TCRdb, limited to in-frame sequences with V and J called. Missing clones are a known gap in these copies; in checked studies unresolved V genes cover under half, and the rest lacks a known reason. V and J calls and clone size follow that table, whereas D and trimming were derived from the DNA. The sample's own table lists some 120,000 clones. 6.8% of the sample lies in the top ten.

In total, approximately 610 healthy bone marrow donors made up the cohort. At the time of sampling, all cohort members were nominally healthy, though unrecorded immune exposures were likely present. The donor tested CMV seropositive, placing the donor among the 250 to 350 seropositive members of the cohort. A peripheral blood sample was collected from each donor, and TCR beta sequencing was performed on peripheral blood mononuclear cells. Genomic DNA extraction from the blood cell samples was performed with the Qiagen DNeasy Blood Extraction Kit. Points the paper makes about the study in general: HLA typing was unavailable for some donors at each locus, so association tests used only the typed subset. In both the original and validation cohorts, the classifier was reported to diagnose cytomegalovirus status with high specificity and sensitivity. In a later genetic analysis, fewer N-insertions in productive TCRs were reported among donors in an Asian-associated ancestry cluster than the roughly 700-donor mean. Because counts were too low, roughly 16 rarely observed V segments, including chromosome 9 orphons, were excluded from the earlier analysis of some 540 of the donors. According to a later analysis, TCR association rates differed among HLA loci, with DRB1 alleles showing the most associated TCRs and HLA-C alleles showing the fewest. Strong co-occurrence of HLA alleles, especially DR and DQ, made assigning TCR associations to individual alleles difficult. Some IMGT-functional V segments, including TRBV6-2 and TRBV6-3, could not be distinguished by the 87-base-pair reads and were therefore excluded. Sequencing depth was assumed to be roughly uniform across donors in the presence/absence analyses, though that assumption may not hold. For the cohort, immune exposure information was limited to CMV serostatus. Three of the identified cytomegalovirus-associated TCR beta chains were confirmed in vitro to be specific for cytomegalovirus antigens. A later analysis found that HLA-associated TCR beta chains were more clonally expanded and had lower generation probabilities than equally common non-associated chains. It was suggested by the authors that the approach could potentially be generalized to other disease states and immunological phenotypes. An association between a missense DCLRE1C variant and V-gene and J-gene trimming of TCR beta chains was found in a later genetic analysis and replicated in an independent cohort. Specific HLA alleles were associated with around 18,000 TCR beta sequences at a false discovery rate of 0.05 in a later analysis. In an earlier analysis of 587 of the donors, most TCR beta V segments appeared in productive rearrangements about 90% or about 30% of the time, broadly matching IMGT annotations. This cohort had only TCR beta chains sequenced, and the lack of alpha or paired-chain data limited which features could be detected. In a later analysis, several top co-occurrence clusters were reported to appear linked to parvovirus B19, influenza, CMV and Epstein-Barr virus. A total of 164 TCR beta chains were listed by the study as associated with cytomegalovirus. A further reported finding was that TCR beta sequences accurately predicted the HLA-A and HLA-B alleles for most subjects in the first cohort. Most TCR sequences were observed very rarely across donors, whereas some public TCRs were present in many individuals. According to a later analysis, most CMV-associated TCR beta chains appeared to be HLA-restricted, and the HLA associations seemed to be driven largely by CMV exposure. Correlated functional status among segregating V segments might be attributable to linkage disequilibrium, but an unknown experimental factor could not be ruled out. The sequencing pipeline was judged likely to have produced a cluster of highly shared sequence variants as a technical artifact.

The sequence was collected from a man aged 40-49 years in good health and CMV-seropositive. The sequenced material came from PBMCs. The chain uses TRBV29-1 and TRBJ1-1; D gene: possibly TRBD1, on 5 matching bases. The sequenced DNA is TGCAGCGTTGGGGGCATGGACACTGAAGCTTTCTTT. It encodes CSVGGMDTEAFF.